These 24 T cell receptor beta chains originate from one sample sequenced in a study of T cells in Graves' hyperthyroidism and ophthalmopathy. RNA transcripts yielded amplified TCR beta CDR3 regions. TCR CDR3 underwent first-round RT-PCR with the HTBI primer set. MiXCR, run by TCRdb on the multiplex PCR reads, gives a single entry per CDR3 protein. The data contain 300,000 to 450,000 distinct CDR3 sequences, approximately 18% of them singletons. Sequenced: blood. These receptors originate from a man younger than 30 with Graves' ophthalmopathy.

V gene TRBV29-1 combines with J gene TRBJ2-1, with 7 bases aligning to TRBD1. V was pared by 7 bases and J by 1 base, with 4 bases of the junction left unmatched. From germline, CDR1 is SQVTM and CDR2 ANQGSEA. This CDR3 is built from 13 residues. The CDR3 spells CSAPGQSYNEQFF. For the CDR3, the DNA is TGCAGCGCACCGGGACAGTCCTACAATGAGCAGTTCTTC.

There are many counts of this clonotype. The J gene is TRBJ2-5, the V gene TRBV3-1; TRBD2 might be the D (6 bases). From germline, CDR1 is LGHDT and CDR2 YNNKEL (reference sequence). The CDR3 contains 12 residues. The V end lost 3 bases, the J end lost 10 bases, and 12 bases lay between the germline ends. The CDR3 region is CASSHRPGDQYF. The CDR3 bases are TGTGCCAGCAGCCACCGACCGGGGGACCAGTACTTC.

Many counts were recorded for this clonotype. The chain uses TRBV2 and TRBJ1-1; D ambiguous. CDR1 SNHLY and CDR2 FYNNEI come from the germline V gene. Deletions cut 8 bases from V and 5 bases from J, with 12 bases between. The length of the CDR3 is 12 residues. For the CDR3, the DNA is TGTGCCAGCCGCCCCCGGGGAACTGAAGCTTTCTTT. It translates to CASRPRGTEAFF. Combining the CDR3 with reference TRBV2 and TRBJ1-1 gives the whole variable domain EPEVTQTPSHQVTQMGQEVILRCVPISNHLYFYWYRQILGQKVEFLVSFYNNEISEKSEIFDDQFSVERPDGSNFTLKIRSTKLEDSAMYFCASRPRGTEAFFGQGTRLTVV.

This clonotype was counted at least ten times. The CDR3 bases are TGTGCCACCAGTGACCAGACTCGGACTGAAGCTTTCTTT. Protein: CATSDQTRTEAFF. The genes are TRBV24-1 and TRBJ1-1; D gene unclear. This CDR3 has 13 amino acids. The ends were cut back, 4 bases at V and 5 bases at J, with 10 bases in the middle. Per the germline V gene, CDR1 is KGHDR and CDR2 is SFDVKD.

Concerning this clonotype: A read error is possible here, since a much larger clone lies one base away. Because it lacks the conserved phenylalanine or tryptophan at the end, this CDR3 is likely a read error. The V and J genes are TRBV27 and TRBJ1-5, with TRBD1 as a possible D gene (6 bases). From germline, CDR1 is MNHEY and CDR2 SMNVEV (reference sequence). This CDR3 is 15 amino acids long. Trimming pared 2 bases from V and 2 bases from J, leaving 10 bases between. The CDR3 nucleotides are TGTGCCAGCAGTTTAATACAGGGTGGCAATCAGCCCCAGCATCTT. It encodes CASSLIQGGNQPQHL.

The chain joins TRBV5-1 to TRBJ1-4; maybe TRBD1 (5 bases). V was shortened by 0 bases and J by 8 bases, with 11 bases between the two germline ends. The CDR3 contains 14 residues. Germline V gene lookup returns CDR1 SGHRS and CDR2 YFSETQ. This CDR3 reads CASSLGQGQEKLFF. The CDR3 DNA reads as TGCGCCAGCAGCTTGGGGCAGGGTCAGGAAAAACTGTTTTTT.

This clonotype was detected a few times. The genes are TRBV2 and TRBJ2-1; 14 bases match TRBD2. The CDR3 runs to 16 residues. The germline gives CDR1 SNHLY, CDR2 FYNNEI. The V segment lost 4 bases and the J segment 9 bases; nucleotides outside the gene matches: 8. The CDR3, as DNA: TGTGCCAGCAGTGTTTGGACTAGCGGGGGGCGGGGTGAGCAGTTCTTC. Its protein product is CASSVWTSGGRGEQFF.

This clonotype was counted at least ten times. This CDR3 is CASRAGTDSYEQYF. Written as DNA, the CDR3 is TGTGCCAGCAGGGCCGGGACAGACTCCTACGAGCAGTACTTC. This sequence joins TRBV2 and TRBJ2-7, with 7 bases fitting TRBD1. The CDR3 contains 14 residues. Germline V gene data show CDR1 as SNHLY and CDR2 as FYNNEI. V gave up 6 bases and J gave up 0 bases; unmatched junction bases: 5.

This clonotype occurred many times. The chain has TRBV27 and TRBJ2-7; 9 nucleotides agree with TRBD1. Germline trimming cut 0 bases from V and 5 bases from J; bases unmatched to any gene: 5. CDR1 and CDR2 (germline): MNHEY, SMNVEV (reference sequence). CDR3 length equals 15 residues. In DNA, the CDR3 is TGTGCCAGCAGTTTATCAACAGGGGGCGTGGACGAGCAGTACTTC. Its protein is CASSLSTGGVDEQYF.

The V call is TRBV6-5, the J call TRBJ1-2; D is undetermined. The CDR3 length is 16 residues. V was trimmed by 0 bases and J by 8 bases, leaving 19 bases between them. The germline CDR1 and CDR2 sequences are MNHEY and SVGAGI. The CDR3 region is CASSYSTPGPGGGYTF. CDR3 sequence (DNA): TGTGCCAGCAGTTACTCGACCCCGGGCCCGGGCGGAGGCTACACCTTC.

This clonotype was detected many times. As DNA, the CDR3 is TGTGCCAGCAGCCAAGGTGGGGTTCGGGGCTACACCTTC. It translates to CASSQGGVRGYTF. The chain links TRBV3-1 to TRBJ1-2; D is unclear. The CDR3 has 13 residues. V lost 1 base and J lost 8, with 11 bases in between. From germline, CDR1 is LGHDT and CDR2 YNNKEL (reference sequence). The entire variable domain, with the rest obtained from reference TRBV3-1 and TRBJ1-2, is as follows: DTAVSQTPKYLVTQMGNDKSIKCEQNLGHDTMYWYKQDSKKFLKIMFSYNNKELIINETVPNRFSPKSPDKAHLNLHINSLELGDSAVYFCASSQGGVRGYTFGSGTRLTVV.

This clonotype was found many times. The chain links TRBV12-3 or TRBV12-4 to TRBJ1-2; D is undetermined. The V end lost 1 base, the J end lost 5 bases, and 5 bases lay between the germline ends. The CDR3 consists of 12 residues. CDR3 DNA sequence: TGTGCCAGCAGTTTAGGGGCTTATGGCTACACCTTC. Its protein product is CASSLGAYGYTF.

The V gene is TRBV6-1, the J gene TRBJ2-2; D is ambiguous. Trimming took 0 bases from V and 5 from J, leaving 10 bases between them. The CDR3 has 15 amino acids. Germline V CDR1 and CDR2: MNHNS, SASEGT. The CDR3 protein is CASSEAHKGTGELFF. For the CDR3, the DNA is TGTGCCAGCAGTGAAGCGCATAAAGGAACCGGGGAGCTGTTTTTT.

This clonotype was observed at least ten times. The CDR3 is CASSLDGTGGYTF. CDR3 sequence (DNA): TGTGCCAGCAGTTTAGACGGGACGGGAGGCTACACCTTC. The gene calls are TRBV12-3 or TRBV12-4 and TRBJ1-2; possibly TRBD1 for D (5 bases). V lost 1 base and J 8 bases, leaving 11 bases between the germline ends. The CDR3 totals 13 residues.

This clonotype was picked up many times. The CDR3 protein is CSAFSGGGSYEQYF. The CDR3 DNA is TGCAGTGCATTTAGCGGGGGGGGCTCCTACGAGCAGTACTTC. The V call is TRBV20-1, the J call TRBJ2-7, with TRBD2 matching 11 bases. Germline values: CDR1 DFQATT, CDR2 SNEGSKA (reference sequence). V shed 6 bases and J 0 bases; nucleotides not matched to a gene: 4. This CDR3 region has 14 residues.

This clonotype was seen repeatedly, ten times or more. This chain links TRBV2 with TRBJ2-3, with D unresolved. The length of the CDR3 is 14 residues. The ends were cut back, 2 bases at V and 6 bases at J, with 12 bases in the middle. CDR1 SNHLY and CDR2 FYNNEI come from the germline V gene. The CDR3 is CASSEQRTRDTQYF. CDR3 sequence (DNA): TGTGCCAGCAGTGAACAAAGGACCCGCGATACGCAGTATTTT.

The table lists this clonotype with many counts. The V and J genes are TRBV4-2 and TRBJ2-7; D may be TRBD2 (6 bases). The CDR3 runs to 18 residues. Germline CDR1 reads LGHNA; CDR2 reads YNFKEQ. The germline V and J ends were trimmed by 3 bases and 4 bases, with 25 bases remaining between them. The CDR3 DNA reads TGTGCCAGCAGCCAGCAGGGAGTTCGCTCACTCGGGGGATACGAGCAGTACTTC. Its protein is CASSQQGVRSLGGYEQYF.

As regards this clonotype: A clone one base away is much larger, so this may be a read error. The CDR3 is CASSVGTGHQPQHF. The DNA for the CDR3 is TGTGCCAGCAGCGTAGGGACAGGGCATCAGCCCCAGCATTTT. The chain couples TRBV9 to TRBJ1-5, with 8 bases aligning to TRBD1. Germline V CDR1 and CDR2: SGDLS, YYNGEE. This CDR3 spans 14 amino acids. J gave up 5 bases and V 0 bases, and 1 base lay outside the gene matches.

The chain links TRBV7-6 to TRBJ2-1, with 16 bases matching TRBD2. The V and J ends lost 4 bases and 0 bases, in that order; junction bases with no gene match: 21. The CDR3 totals 24 residues. Germline V CDR1 and CDR2: SGHVS, FNYEAQ. CDR3 sequence: CASSYPPGGTSGGALFSSYNEQFF. CDR3 DNA: TGTGCCAGCAGCTACCCCCCGGGGGGGACTAGCGGGGGGGCCCTTTTTAGCTCCTACAATGAGCAGTTCTTC.

The chain employs TRBV6-1 and TRBJ2-3, with TRBD2 as a possible D gene (5 bases). The CDR3 length is 16 residues. Per germline, CDR1 MNHNS and CDR2 SASEGT. Trimming took off 6 bases at V and 1 base at J, with 17 bases between the two ends. The DNA for the CDR3 is TGTGCCAGCAGCCCTCTCATGAGCGGAGGCACAGATACGCAGTATTTT. This gives the protein CASSPLMSGGTDTQYF.

This chain links TRBV12-3 or TRBV12-4 with TRBJ2-5; 11 nucleotides align to TRBD1. With 4 bases clipped from V and 5 bases from J, the junction kept 6 bases outside the gene matches. The CDR3 length is 15 residues. CDR3 in DNA: TGTGCCAGCAGTTCACGGACAGGGGGCGAGGAGACCCAGTACTTC. This translates into CASSSRTGGEETQYF.

The sample holds many counts of this clonotype. The rearrangement uses TRBV5-1 and TRBJ2-3, with no clear D. Germline CDR1 reads SGHRS; CDR2 reads YFSETQ. V was trimmed by 1 base and J by 0 bases, leaving 9 bases between them. This CDR3 comprises 15 residues. CDR3 in amino acids: CASSLISTSTDTQYF. The CDR3 DNA is TGCGCCAGCAGCTTGATTTCGACTAGCACAGATACGCAGTATTTT.

This clonotype was picked up many times. CDR3 coding DNA: TGTGCCAGCAGCCGAGGGGGGGGGCAGAACACTGAAGCTTTCTTT. It translates to CASSRGGGQNTEAFF. This chain links TRBV9 with TRBJ1-1, with a weak D call TRBD1 (6 bases). Germline-derived CDR1 and CDR2 are SGDLS and YYNGEE. Deletions cut 4 bases from V and 1 base from J, with 14 bases between. The CDR3 has 15 residues.

This clonotype was seen repeatedly, ten times or more. The V gene is TRBV28, the J gene TRBJ1-1, with a possible D match to TRBD1 (5 bases). This CDR3 spans 13 amino acids. CDR1 and CDR2 from the germline V gene are MDHEN and SYDVKM. Trimming took 7 bases from V and 4 from J, leaving 13 bases between them. The CDR3 DNA sequence: TGTGCCAGCACCCGGGGAGGGGTCACTGAAGCTTTCTTT. Translated: CASTRGGVTEAFF.